A selection of T cell receptor beta chains follows, all from one sample in a study of blood T cell repertoires in COVID-19. Profiling relied on immunoSEQ multiplex PCR, and the TCRdb table lists in-frame clones only, not all of them. The table records some 170,000 clones, roughly 87% of them present only once. The sample consisted of peripheral blood. These receptors originate from a woman aged 45-60 years with acute or convalescent COVID-19. The CDR3 runs from the conserved cysteine through the conserved F or W. The D gene is left open where the match is weak. Size is omitted from some rows. Given values are once, few, many or a class for expanded clones.

d_gene	j_gene	abundance	v_gene	CDR3aa	CDR3nt
NA	TRBJ2-7	NA	TRBV20-1	CSASERRARYEQYF	TGCAGTGCTAGTGAAAGGCGGGCCCGATACGAGCAGTACTTC
NA	TRBJ2-2	NA	TRBV3-1/TRBV3-2	CASSKGEYAGELFF	TGTGCCAGCAGCAAAGGGGAGTACGCCGGGGAGCTGTTTTTT
NA	TRBJ1-2	NA	TRBV19	CASSISGGDYGYTF	TGTGCCAGTAGTATCTCGGGGGGCGACTATGGCTACACCTTC
NA	TRBJ1-5	NA	TRBV10-3	CAISEVGGSNQPQHF	TGTGCCATCAGTGAGGTGGGGGGGAGCAATCAGCCCCAGCATTTT
NA	TRBJ1-5	NA	TRBV3-1/TRBV3-2	CASSHQGVQPQHF	TGTGCCAGCAGCCACCAAGGGGTCCAGCCCCAGCATTTT
TRBD2	TRBJ2-7	NA	TRBV10-3	CAIKPSGRASSYEQYF	TGTGCCATCAAGCCTAGCGGGAGGGCTAGCTCCTACGAGCAGTACTTC
NA	TRBJ1-6	NA	TRBV7-2	CASSLIDRLNSPLHF	TGTGCCAGCAGCTTAATAGACAGGTTAAATTCACCCCTCCACTTT
NA	TRBJ1-2	once	TRBV19	CASSNRERGGYTF	TGTGCCAGTTCTAACAGGGAGAGGGGTGGCTACACCTTC
TRBD1	TRBJ1-1	NA	TRBV29-1	CSVTGTDMRLAFF	TGCAGCGTTACCGGGACAGATATGAGGTTGGCTTTCTTT
TRBD2	TRBJ2-7	NA	TRBV5-4	CASSQTSDEQYF	TGTGCCAGCAGCCAAACTAGCGACGAGCAGTACTTC
NA	TRBJ2-7	NA	TRBV6-5	CASQKTPYEQYF	TGTGCCAGCCAAAAGACTCCCTACGAGCAGTACTTC
NA	TRBJ1-5	NA	TRBV15	CATSRGTRPGNQPQHF	TGTGCCACCAGCAGAGGTACAAGGCCGGGAAATCAGCCCCAGCATTTT
NA	TRBJ1-4	NA	TRBV5-4	CASSFYGDEKLFF	TGTGCCAGCAGCTTCTACGGGGATGAAAAACTGTTTTTT
NA	TRBJ2-7	NA	TRBV3-1/TRBV3-2	CASSQEGREQYF	TGTGCCAGCAGCCAGGAGGGCCGCGAGCAGTACTTC
TRBD1	TRBJ1-1	NA	TRBV4-1	CASSPGQVNTEAFF	TGCGCCAGCAGCCCGGGACAGGTGAACACTGAAGCTTTCTTT
TRBD2	TRBJ2-7	once	TRBV18	CATSGRGSYEQYF	TGTGCCACCTCAGGGAGGGGATCCTACGAGCAGTACTTC
NA	TRBJ1-2	NA	TRBV6-6	CASRDSLYGYTF	TGTGCCAGCAGGGACAGCCTCTATGGCTACACCTTC
TRBD1	TRBJ2-6	NA	TRBV28	CASSKRQGLANVLTF	TGTGCCAGCAGCAAAAGACAGGGGTTAGCCAACGTCCTGACTTTC
NA	TRBJ1-1	NA	TRBV6-6	CASTLGEGEAFF	TGTGCCAGCACTCTGGGTGAGGGTGAAGCTTTCTTT
NA	TRBJ1-4	NA	TRBV21-1	CASSHGTGGGDEKLFF	TGTGCCAGCAGCCACGGGACAGGGGGAGGAGATGAAAAACTGTTTTTT
TRBD1	TRBJ1-6	NA	TRBV12-3/TRBV12-4	CASSTGAGSPLHF	TGTGCCAGTTCGACAGGGGCTGGTTCACCCCTCCACTTT
NA	TRBJ2-7	NA	TRBV13	CASSRTESYEQYF	TGTGCCAGCAGCAGGACAGAATCCTACGAGCAGTACTTC
TRBD1	TRBJ2-7	NA	TRBV10-3	CAISESIRGYEQYF	TGTGCCATCAGTGAGTCGATCAGGGGGTACGAGCAGTACTTC
NA	TRBJ1-2	NA	TRBV6-5	CASTGGSYGYTF	TGTGCCAGCACGGGGGGTAGCTATGGCTACACCTTC
NA	TRBJ1-5	NA	TRBV11-2	CASSLSRNQPQHF	TGTGCCAGCAGCCTAAGTCGCAATCAGCCCCAGCATTTT
NA	TRBJ1-2	NA	TRBV3-1/TRBV3-2	CASSLRGWDYGYTF	TGTGCCAGCAGCCTACGGGGGTGGGACTATGGCTACACCTTC
TRBD1	TRBJ1-6	NA	TRBV27	CASRLRDRGEYNSPLHF	TGTGCCAGCAGGCTTCGGGACAGGGGGGAATATAATTCACCCCTCCACTTT
NA	TRBJ1-1	NA	TRBV5-1	CASSTQGNTEAFF	TGCGCCAGCAGCACACAGGGGAACACTGAAGCTTTCTTT
NA	TRBJ2-6	NA	TRBV5-1	CASSLDGVQTSGANVLTF	TGCGCCAGCAGCTTGGACGGGGTTCAAACCTCTGGGGCCAACGTCCTGACTTTC
NA	TRBJ1-1	NA	TRBV11-2	CASSFSVVNTEAFF	TGTGCCAGCAGCTTTTCGGTAGTGAACACTGAAGCTTTCTTT
NA	TRBJ2-2	NA	TRBV18	CASSPGLATNTGELFF	TGTGCCAGCTCTCCTGGGCTAGCGACGAACACCGGGGAGCTGTTTTTT
NA	TRBJ1-1	once	TRBV10-3	CAIQGAGDTEAFF	TGTGCCATCCAGGGTGCGGGGGACACTGAAGCTTTCTTT
NA	TRBJ1-2	once	TRBV6-6	CASSIDSHGYTF	TGTGCCAGCAGCATTGACAGTCATGGCTACACCTTC
TRBD2	TRBJ2-3	NA	TRBV6-6	CASRSSGAADTQYF	TGTGCCAGCAGGAGTAGCGGGGCGGCAGATACGCAGTATTTT
TRBD1	TRBJ1-2	NA	TRBV7-3	CASSPGQGHYGYTF	TGTGCCAGCAGCCCCGGACAGGGCCACTATGGCTACACCTTC
NA	TRBJ1-3	NA	TRBV4-2	CASSQIGSRVGNTIYF	TGTGCCAGCAGCCAAATTGGGAGCAGAGTCGGAAACACCATATATTTT
NA	TRBJ1-5	NA	TRBV6-2/TRBV6-3	CASSYSSSPGGQPQHF	TGTGCCAGCAGTTACTCGAGCTCTCCGGGTGGACAGCCCCAGCATTTT
NA	TRBJ2-4	NA	TRBV29-1	CSVSWAPAKNIQYF	TGCAGCGTTTCGTGGGCCCCAGCCAAAAACATTCAGTACTTC
TRBD1	TRBJ1-2	NA	TRBV12-3/TRBV12-4	CAVRQGARYGYTF	TGTGCAGTCAGACAGGGGGCGCGATATGGCTACACCTTC
NA	TRBJ2-5	few	TRBV29-1	CSVFGHQETQYF	TGCAGCGTTTTTGGCCACCAAGAGACCCAGTACTTC
TRBD1	TRBJ1-1	NA	TRBV4-1	CASTQTGGWAEAFF	TGCGCCAGCACCCAAACAGGGGGCTGGGCTGAAGCTTTCTTT
TRBD1	TRBJ1-1	once	TRBV27	CASSIQGPNTEAFF	TGTGCCAGCAGTATACAGGGGCCGAACACTGAAGCTTTCTTT
NA	TRBJ2-2	few	TRBV7-9	CASSRDTGELFF	TGTGCCAGCAGCCGGGACACCGGGGAGCTGTTTTTT
NA	TRBJ1-3	once	TRBV7-2	CASRAFYRAIDTIYF	TGTGCCAGCAGAGCCTTCTACAGGGCGATTGACACCATATATTTT
NA	TRBJ2-1	NA	TRBV30	CAWTLGPRDEQFF	TGTGCCTGGACCCTCGGGCCGAGGGATGAGCAGTTCTTC
NA	TRBJ2-2	NA	TRBV12-3/TRBV12-4	CASSLALVAELFF	TGTGCCAGCAGTTTAGCGCTAGTAGCGGAGCTGTTTTTT
TRBD2	TRBJ2-1	NA	TRBV11-3	CASSSGGVTYNEQFF	TGTGCCAGCAGCTCCGGGGGGGTCACCTACAATGAGCAGTTCTTC